Below are 30 T cell receptor beta chains sequenced from a single sample in a study of breast tumors, draining lymph nodes, adjacent tissues. Using its own MiXCR run on the multiplex PCR reads, TCRdb lists one record per CDR3 protein. The repertoire includes some 14,000 distinct CDR3 sequences, roughly 55% of them detected once, and roughly 31% sits in the top ten. Sequencing used tumor-adjacent breast tissue. The receptors were gathered from a female donor with breast cancer. Some clones in this sample may be carry-over from other donors' samples.

This clonotype is a singleton in its sample. The J gene is TRBJ2-7, the V gene TRBV27; TRBD1 matches at 11 bases. Per germline, CDR1 MNHEY and CDR2 SMNVEV (reference sequence). The CDR3 covers 17 residues. The V and J ends lost 0 bases and 5 bases, in that order; junction bases with no gene match: 9. CDR3: CASSLSWEGTGGDEQYF. CDR3 in DNA: TGTGCCAGCAGTTTATCTTGGGAGGGGACAGGGGGTGACGAGCAGTACTTC.

This clonotype is judged medium-sized. The genes are TRBV19 and TRBJ2-7; TRBD2 aligns across 9 bases. Germline CDR1 is LNHDA and CDR2 is SQIVND (reference sequence). This CDR3 is 14 amino acids long. Losses at the gene ends were 3 bases for V and 4 bases for J; bases not matched to a gene: 4. CDR3 bases: TGTGCCAGTAGTATTAGGACTAGCGAGTACGAGCAGTACTTC. It is translated as CASSIRTSEYEQYF.

This clonotype qualifies as medium-sized. The rearrangement uses TRBV2 and TRBJ2-7; D may be TRBD2 (5 bases). V was shortened by 3 bases and J by 0 bases, with 9 bases between the two germline ends. There are 14 residues in the CDR3. Germline CDR1 is SNHLY and CDR2 is FYNNEI. CDR3 amino acids: CASSDSVGSYEQYF. The CDR3 nucleotides are TGTGCCAGCAGTGATAGCGTAGGCTCCTACGAGCAGTACTTC.

The rearrangement uses TRBV4-3 and TRBJ2-7, with 9 nucleotides matching TRBD2. This CDR3 has 16 residues. Germline CDR1 reads LGHNA; CDR2 reads YSLEER. Trimming cost V 0 bases and J 2 bases; bases outside gene matches: 5. The DNA of the CDR3 is TGCGCCAGCAGCCAAGATCGCGGGAGGGAGGCCTACGAGCAGTACTTC. As protein: CASSQDRGREAYEQYF.

This clonotype showed up many times. The rearrangement uses TRBV6-1 and TRBJ2-2, with 8 bases matching TRBD2. This CDR3 has 15 residues. Germline CDR1 MNHNS, CDR2 SASEGT. Unmatched junction bases numbered 0, after V lost 2 bases and J lost 1 base. The CDR3 reads CASSELAGNTGELFF. In nucleotides, the CDR3 is TGTGCCAGCAGTGAACTAGCGGGGAACACCGGGGAGCTGTTTTTT.

Sample share makes this clonotype medium-sized. The chain couples TRBV19 to TRBJ1-6, with TRBD1 identical over 10 bases. The CDR3 has 15 amino acids. Germline CDR1 and CDR2: LNHDA and SQIVND (reference sequence). V lost 4 bases to trimming and J lost 9 bases; unmatched junction nucleotides: 6. The CDR3 is CASSTRTGGSSPLHF. CDR3 DNA: TGTGCCAGTAGTACTCGGACAGGGGGAAGTTCACCCCTCCACTTT.

This chain connects TRBV2 to TRBJ2-1; the match to TRBD2 covers 11 bases. V gave up 6 bases and J gave up 5 bases; unmatched junction bases: 6. The CDR3 has 15 amino acids. CDR1 SNHLY and CDR2 FYNNEI come from the germline V gene. CDR3: CASRFETSGNNEQFF. Here the CDR3 DNA reads TGTGCCAGCAGGTTCGAGACTAGCGGGAACAATGAGCAGTTCTTC.

This clonotype was seen many times. This could be a read error, since a much larger clone is one nucleotide away. CDR3 region: CASSQGSAGGPTDTQYF. The CDR3 nucleotides are TGTGCCAGCAGTCAAGGATCAGCGGGAGGGCCGACAGATACGCAGTATTTT. This chain links TRBV6-1 with TRBJ2-3; TRBD2 matches at 10 bases. The germline V gene has CDR1 MNHNS and CDR2 SASEGT. With 5 bases clipped from V and 3 bases from J, the junction kept 11 bases outside the gene matches. There are 17 residues in the CDR3.

This clonotype came up many times. One junction end does not reproduce the germline sequence, and a read error may be involved. The chain links TRBV27 to TRBJ2-1; 14 bases agree with TRBD2. The CDR3 totals 19 residues. Germline loops: CDR1 MNHEY, CDR2 SMNVEV (reference sequence). In DNA, the CDR3 is TGTGCCAGCAGTCTATCGGGACACCCGGGACTAGCGGGAGTAGGTGAGCAGTTCTTC. The encoded protein is CASSLSGHPGLAGVGEQFF.

This clonotype is termed medium-sized. This rearrangement joins TRBV20-1 to TRBJ1-2; the D gene is possibly TRBD1 (5 bases). Germline-derived CDR1 and CDR2 are DFQATT and SNEGSKA (reference sequence). Trimming cost V 3 bases and J 4 bases, with 12 bases left between them. The CDR3 spans 13 residues. CDR3: CSASGSGGYGYTF. As DNA, the CDR3 is TGCAGTGCTAGTGGTTCCGGGGGCTATGGCTACACCTTC.

This chain links TRBV7-6 with TRBJ2-1; the match to TRBD1 covers 9 bases. CDR1 and CDR2 from the germline V gene are SGHVS and FNYEAQ. CDR3 size: 16 residues. J was trimmed by 6 bases and V by 3 bases; bases with no gene match: 9. CDR3 sequence reads: CASSFPGRGQGNEQFF. DNA for the CDR3: TGTGCCAGCAGCTTTCCAGGGAGGGGACAGGGCAATGAGCAGTTCTTC.

This clonotype was seen at least ten times. The J gene is TRBJ1-5, the V gene TRBV28; the match to TRBD1 covers 8 bases. This CDR3 has 18 residues. After removal of 5 bases from V and 7 bases from J, the junction contained 19 bases not matched to a gene. Germline V gene data show CDR1 as MDHEN and CDR2 as SYDVKM. The chain's CDR3 is CASSLLVESTGAGQPQHF. The CDR3 coding sequence is TGTGCCAGCAGTCTCCTCGTGGAGTCGACAGGGGCTGGGCAGCCCCAGCATTTT.

This clonotype was recorded only once. The J gene is TRBJ2-7, the V gene TRBV9, with 12 bases fitting TRBD2. CDR1 is SGDLS and CDR2 is YYNGEE in the germline V gene. Trimming cost V 4 bases and J 6 bases; bases outside gene matches: 5. The CDR3 totals 14 residues. The CDR3 loop reads CASSPRTSGTEQYF. The CDR3 DNA sequence: TGTGCCAGCAGCCCCCGGACTAGCGGGACCGAGCAGTACTTC.

There are many counts of this clonotype. V and J are TRBV12-3 or TRBV12-4 and TRBJ2-5; 9 bases agree with TRBD1. The CDR3 is 16 amino acids. The V segment lost 4 bases and the J segment 5 bases; nucleotides outside the gene matches: 11. The CDR3 is CASSSPGTGFGETQYF. In DNA, the CDR3 is TGTGCCAGCAGTTCTCCCGGGACAGGGTTTGGCGAGACCCAGTACTTC.

V is TRBV20-1 and J is TRBJ2-6; 9 bases align to TRBD1. Germline assignment: CDR1 DFQATT and CDR2 SNEGSKA (reference sequence). V lost 5 bases, J lost 3 bases, and 8 bases stayed unmatched. The CDR3 contains 16 residues. The CDR3: CSASRDRVSGANVLTF. CDR3 DNA sequence: TGCAGTGCTTCCCGGGACAGGGTTAGTGGGGCCAACGTCCTGACTTTC.

Judged by abundance, this clonotype is medium-sized. The CDR3, as DNA: TGTGCCAGCAGCCAAACGACAGGGCTGTCTGGAAACACCATATATTTT. Translating it yields CASSQTTGLSGNTIYF. The rearrangement links TRBV14 to TRBJ1-3; 7 positions match TRBD1. Looked up from germline, CDR1 is SGHDN and CDR2 is FVKESK. J gave up 1 base and V 2 bases, and 5 bases lay outside the gene matches. This CDR3 is built from 16 residues. The full variable domain, rest sourced from reference TRBV14 and TRBJ1-3, is EAGVTQFPSHSVIEKGQTVTLRCDPISGHDNLYWYRRVMGKEIKFLLHFVKESKQDESGMPNNRFLAERTGGTYSTLKVQPAELEDSGVYFCASSQTTGLSGNTIYFGEGSWLTVV.

This clonotype was found many times. CDR3 loop: CASSQRQGAGETQYF. CDR3 DNA: TGCGCCAGCAGCCAAAGACAGGGGGCAGGGGAGACCCAGTACTTC. The chain couples TRBV4-1 to TRBJ2-5; 10 nucleotides match TRBD1. Germline loops: CDR1 MGHRA, CDR2 YSYEKL. The CDR3 is made up of 15 amino acids. J gave up 5 bases and V 2 bases, and 5 bases lay outside the gene matches.

In regard to this clonotype: A read error may produce the germline difference seen at one junction end. J is TRBJ2-1 and V is TRBV5-4, with 15 positions matching TRBD2. CDR1 and CDR2 (germline): SGHNT, YYREEE (reference sequence). The CDR3 sequence is 17 residues long. The CDR3 DNA is TGTGCCAACAGCTGGACTAGCGGGGGGGCAGCCTACAATGAGCGGTTCTTC. The encoded protein is CANSWTSGGAAYNERFF.

This clonotype was seen many times. The rearrangement joins TRBV3-1 to TRBJ2-1, with D unresolved. Trimming removed 1 base at V and 3 bases at J, with 13 bases between. The germline CDR1 and CDR2 sequences are LGHDT and YNNKEL (reference sequence). CDR3 length: 16 amino acids. The CDR3 is CASSQGISRYYNEQFF. The CDR3 nucleotides are TGTGCCAGCAGCCAAGGGATTAGCAGATACTACAATGAGCAGTTCTTC.

This clonotype was picked up many times. V and J are TRBV19 and TRBJ2-6; no reliable D call. The germline gives CDR1 LNHDA, CDR2 SQIVND (reference sequence). This CDR3 spans 15 amino acids. V dropped 3 bases and J dropped 2 bases, with 8 bases sitting between them. Written as DNA, the CDR3 is TGTGCCAGTAGTATTCGGCCTGCTGGGGCCAACGTCCTGACTTTC. It encodes CASSIRPAGANVLTF.

This clonotype has ten or more counts. Just one base apart from a much larger clone, this may be a read error. The chain recombines TRBV6-1 with TRBJ1-2; TRBD1 is a possible D gene (6 bases). The germline gives CDR1 MNHNS, CDR2 SASEGT. CDR3 length: 15 residues. Trimming took off 5 bases at V and 1 base at J, with 14 bases between the two ends. CDR3 DNA sequence: TGTGCCAGCAGTCAGGGGAACGGTTTTAACTATGGCTACACCTTC. This sequence encodes CASSQGNGFNYGYTF.

This clonotype is classed as medium-sized. The chain combines TRBV20-1 with TRBJ2-7, with D maybe TRBD1 (7 bases). This CDR3 is built from 15 residues. With 0 bases removed from V and 3 bases from J, the gap between germline ends came to 15 bases. The V gene's germline CDR1 is DFQATT and CDR2 SNEGSKA (reference sequence). CDR3 protein: CSARDLRQGGYEQYF. The CDR3, as DNA: TGCAGTGCTAGAGATTTGAGACAGGGAGGCTACGAGCAGTACTTC.

This clonotype has a count of ten or more. A much larger clone differs by one base, so this may be a read error. The chain joins TRBV7-9 to TRBJ2-3, with 12 bases that match TRBD2. Germline CDR1 is SEHNR and CDR2 is FQNEAQ (reference sequence). The CDR3 is made up of 17 amino acids. CDR3 residues: CASSFLAGGTSTDPQYF. CDR3 sequence (DNA): TGTGCCAGCAGCTTTCTAGCGGGGGGGACTAGCACAGATCCGCAGTATTTT.

With respect to this clonotype: At one end, the junction sequence differs from germline, possibly due to a read error. This sequence joins TRBV24-1 and TRBJ2-3; D might be TRBD2 (6 bases). This CDR3 region has 15 residues. Germline V gene data show CDR1 as KGHDR and CDR2 as SFDVKD. In nucleotides, the CDR3 is TGTGCCAGTTCCGCCAGGGACTCACGCACGGATACGCAGTATTTT. Its protein is CASSARDSRTDTQYF.

This clonotype was counted a few times. The V and J genes are TRBV5-1 and TRBJ1-6; no definite D call. The CDR3 has 13 residues. From germline, CDR1 is SGHRS and CDR2 YFSETQ. V gave up 0 bases and J gave up 6 bases, with 4 bases separating them. The CDR3 reads CASSLDPNSPLHF. The CDR3 nucleotides read TGCGCCAGCAGCTTGGACCCTAATTCACCCCTCCACTTT.

In its sample, this clonotype was seen many times. A single base separates this from a much larger clone, so it may be a read error. The rearrangement links TRBV6-6 to TRBJ2-7, with 8 bases aligning to TRBD1. The germline V gene encodes CDR1 MNHNY and CDR2 SVGAGI (reference sequence). V lost 6 bases to trimming and J lost 0 bases; unmatched junction nucleotides: 7. The CDR3 consists of 15 residues. The CDR3 region is CASSHSGGSSYEQYF. DNA of the CDR3: TGTGCCAGCAGCCATTCAGGGGGCAGCTCCTACGAGCAGTACTTC.

V gene TRBV20-1 combines with J gene TRBJ1-6; 12 bases are shared with TRBD1. V was pared by 6 bases and J by 6 bases, with 3 bases of the junction left unmatched. Germline CDR1 reads DFQATT; CDR2 reads SNEGSKA (reference sequence). This CDR3 comprises 14 residues. CDR3 loop: CSAVGQGANSPLHF. The DNA for the CDR3 is TGCAGTGCGGTGGGACAGGGGGCTAATTCACCCCTCCACTTT.

The chain joins TRBV29-1 to TRBJ1-2; no reliable D call. The V and J ends lost 0 bases and 11 bases respectively, with 16 bases between them. In germline, CDR1 is SQVTM, CDR2 ANQGSEA. The CDR3 loop spans 13 amino acids. The chain's CDR3 is CSVEEPGLYGYTF. In nucleotides, the CDR3 is TGCAGCGTTGAAGAGCCCGGTCTCTACGGTTACACCTTC.

In regard to this clonotype: At one end, the junction sequence differs from germline, possibly due to a read error. The rearrangement uses TRBV14 and TRBJ2-5, with TRBD1 matching over 8 bases. CDR1 and CDR2 from the germline V gene are SGHDN and FVKESK. This CDR3 spans 14 amino acids. CDR3 residues: CAGSPGTGQETQYF. Here the CDR3 DNA reads TGTGCCGGCAGCCCCGGGACAGGCCAAGAGACCCAGTACTTC.

This clonotype was observed many times. CDR3 nucleotides: TGCGCCAGCAGTCCGCGTATTACCGGGGAGCTGTTTTTT. Translating it yields CASSPRITGELFF. The rearrangement links TRBV5-1 to TRBJ2-2; no reliable D call. Trimming removed 5 bases from V and 5 bases from J, with 10 bases in between. This CDR3 contains 13 residues. Germline CDR1 and CDR2: SGHRS and YFSETQ.